Below, 28 T cell receptor beta chains from the same sample are listed, as sequenced in a study of cytomegalovirus exposure and HLA in healthy donors. PCR amplification relied on 60 Vbeta primers (plus 13 Jbeta primers). Libraries were prepared by immunoSEQ multiplex PCR; TCRdb keeps only in-frame clonotypes and omits some of them. The table records 300,000 or so clones, about 83% of them present only once. Sequencing was performed on PBMCs. Receptor source: a woman in her 40s in good health and CMV-seropositive.

V usage is TRBV2 and J usage is TRBJ2-1, with a possible D match to TRBD2 (6 bases). Trimming removed 2 bases from V and 8 bases from J, with 19 bases in between. This CDR3 comprises 16 residues. Germline V gene lookup returns CDR1 SNHLY and CDR2 FYNNEI. The CDR3 sequence is CASSENRRDGNDEQFF. CDR3 nucleotides: TGTGCCAGCAGTGAAAACAGGCGGGATGGGAATGATGAGCAGTTCTTC.

V is TRBV11-3 and J is TRBJ2-5, with D unresolved. V was shortened by 2 bases and J by 0 bases, with 10 bases between the two germline ends. Germline lookup yields CDR1 SGHNT and CDR2 YENEEA. The CDR3 contains 15 residues. CDR3 DNA sequence: TGTGCCAGCAGCTTAAGAGGCACTTACCAAGAGACCCAGTACTTC. Translated: CASSLRGTYQETQYF.

The rearrangement uses TRBV19 and TRBJ1-1; 7 nucleotides align to TRBD1. J gave up 2 bases and V 5 bases, and 11 bases lay outside the gene matches. Germline V lookup: CDR1 LNHDA, CDR2 SQIVND (reference sequence). The CDR3 length is 16 residues. CDR3 nucleotide sequence: TGTGCCAGTAGTGTACAGGGGTCCCCTCCCAACACTGAAGCTTTCTTT. Its translation: CASSVQGSPPNTEAFF.

The chain combines TRBV5-1 with TRBJ1-1; 8 bases align to TRBD1. CDR1 SGHRS and CDR2 YFSETQ come from the germline V gene. V dropped 5 bases and J dropped 1; count of bases not matched to a gene: 4. The CDR3 is 14 residues long. Here the CDR3 DNA reads TGCGCCAGCAGTCAGGGGGCTAGGAACACTGAAGCTTTCTTT. It encodes CASSQGARNTEAFF.

This chain joins TRBV11-2 and TRBJ2-3, with D tentatively TRBD2 (6 bases). The CDR3 spans 14 residues. V was shortened by 6 bases and J by 4 bases, with 14 bases between the two germline ends. Germline assignment: CDR1 SGHAT and CDR2 FQNNGV. The CDR3 DNA reads TGTGCCAGCAGTCTAGCGCCATCCCCAGATACGCAGTATTTT. Its protein product is CASSLAPSPDTQYF.

The chain joins TRBV27 to TRBJ1-1; D uncertain. In germline, CDR1 is MNHEY, CDR2 SMNVEV (reference sequence). The CDR3 sequence is 13 residues long. Trimming shortened V by 7 bases and J by 1 base, and 10 bases separated the two germline ends. In DNA, the CDR3 is TGTGCCAGCACCCTAGGCGCGAACACTGAAGCTTTCTTT. Its translation is CASTLGANTEAFF.

The chain combines TRBV7-8 with TRBJ2-3, with D unresolved. Germline V gives CDR1 SGHVS, CDR2 FQNEAQ. The CDR3 runs 13 residues. Trimming removed 5 bases from V and 6 bases from J, with 12 bases in between. CDR3 amino acids: CASSPSHGDTQYF. The CDR3 coding sequence is TGTGCCAGCAGCCCATCCCACGGGGATACGCAGTATTTT.

This clone was seen only a few times. The J gene is TRBJ2-4, the V gene TRBV6-1, with no clear D. CDR1 MNHNS and CDR2 SASEGT come from the germline V gene. V lost 5 bases to trimming and J lost 6 bases, with 11 bases between them. CDR3 length: 13 residues. The CDR3 coding sequence is TGTGCCAGCAGTACCCTAGTCGGAAACATTCAGTACTTC. Its translation is CASSTLVGNIQYF.

The V call is TRBV9, the J call TRBJ1-1, with D unclear. This CDR3 is 13 amino acids long. CDR1 is SGDLS and CDR2 is YYNGEE in the germline V gene. V was trimmed by 0 bases and J by 2 bases, leaving 5 bases between them. The CDR3 here is CASSVVTNTEAFF. CDR3 bases: TGTGCCAGCAGCGTAGTGACTAACACTGAAGCTTTCTTT.

J is TRBJ2-7 and V is TRBV6-5; D unclear. The CDR3 loop spans 12 amino acids. The germline V gene encodes CDR1 MNHEY and CDR2 SVGAGI. The ends were cut back, 4 bases at V and 6 bases at J, with 10 bases in the middle. DNA of the CDR3: TGTGCCAGCAGTTCCCCCTCGGGCGAGCAGTACTTC. This sequence encodes CASSSPSGEQYF.

The chain couples TRBV6-1 to TRBJ2-5; D is perhaps TRBD1 or TRBD2 (6 bases each). Gene TRBJ2-7 matches the end of the DNA better, so the J call may be wrong. Germline CDR1 and CDR2: MNHNS and SASEGT. CDR3 length: 14 residues. The CDR3 loop reads CASRLGGGDYEQYF. CDR3 sequence (DNA): TGTGCCAGCAGGCTGGGGGGCGGGGACTACGAGCAGTACTTC.

The chain has TRBV7-9 and TRBJ2-3; TRBD2 agrees at 8 bases. The CDR3 extends over 15 amino acids. The ends lost 5 bases at V and 0 bases at J; junction bases unmatched: 4. Germline CDR1 SEHNR, CDR2 FQNEAQ (reference sequence). CDR3 protein: CASSGLAGSTDTQYF. The DNA of the CDR3 is TGTGCCAGCAGCGGACTAGCTGGCAGCACAGATACGCAGTATTTT.

The chain is built from TRBV15 and TRBJ1-5; the D gene is possibly TRBD1 (6 bases). Looked up from germline, CDR1 is LNHNV and CDR2 is YYDKDF (reference sequence). The CDR3 extends over 19 amino acids. The germline V and J ends were trimmed by 3 bases and 5 bases, with 26 bases remaining between them. Here the CDR3 DNA reads TGTGCCACCAGCAGGGGGAAGGGACCCTTGGGGACATCACATCAGCCCCAGCATTTT. The encoded protein is CATSRGKGPLGTSHQPQHF.

The genes are TRBV18 and TRBJ1-1, with D possibly TRBD1 on 5 matching bases. This CDR3 is built from 18 residues. V was clipped by 3 bases and J by 1 base, with 21 bases between them. CDR1 is KGHSH and CDR2 is LQKENI in the germline V gene. The CDR3: CASSPMPQGHSTNTEAFF. CDR3 nucleotide sequence: TGTGCCAGCTCACCGATGCCCCAGGGTCACAGCACGAACACTGAAGCTTTCTTT.

V and J are TRBV30 and TRBJ2-2, with D uncertain. V lost 5 bases and J 6 bases, leaving 10 bases between the germline ends. In germline, CDR1 is GTSNPN, CDR2 SVGIG (reference sequence). The CDR3 covers 12 residues. The CDR3 reads CAWDVRAGELFF. DNA of the CDR3: TGTGCCTGGGACGTCCGGGCCGGGGAGCTGTTTTTT.

This clone showed up just a few times. The chain uses TRBV10-3 and TRBJ1-1; D is perhaps TRBD1 (6 bases). Germline-derived CDR1 and CDR2 are ENHRY and SYGVKD. Trimming took off 7 bases at V and 0 bases at J, with 9 bases between the two ends. The CDR3 loop spans 13 amino acids. CDR3 sequence reads: CAITRDMNTEAFF. For the CDR3, the DNA is TGTGCCATCACTCGGGACATGAACACTGAAGCTTTCTTT.

V usage is TRBV6-6 and J usage is TRBJ1-2; D not resolved. Looked up from germline, CDR1 is MNHNY and CDR2 is SVGAGI (reference sequence). The CDR3 runs 13 residues. V lost 8 bases to trimming and J lost 0 bases, with 10 bases between them. The CDR3 DNA follows: TGTGCCAGCTTACCCGGAGCTAACTATGGCTACACCTTC. Translation gives CASLPGANYGYTF.

The chain combines TRBV2 with TRBJ2-3, with 9 bases fitting TRBD1. CDR3 size: 16 residues. Germline V gene data show CDR1 as SNHLY and CDR2 as FYNNEI. Germline trimming cut 4 bases from V and 3 bases from J; bases unmatched to any gene: 8. The CDR3 protein is CASSGPHRGRTDTQYF. CDR3 DNA sequence: TGTGCCAGCAGTGGTCCTCACAGGGGGCGAACAGATACGCAGTATTTT.

The rearrangement links TRBV30 to TRBJ2-3; 7 nucleotides agree with TRBD1. CDR3 length: 13 amino acids. In germline, CDR1 is GTSNPN, CDR2 SVGIG (reference sequence). With V trimmed by 3 bases and J by 1 base, 1 base remained unmatched. The CDR3 reads CAWRGQGTDTQYF. CDR3 in DNA: TGTGCCTGGAGAGGACAGGGCACAGATACGCAGTATTTT.

The chain links TRBV16 to TRBJ2-5; maybe TRBD1 (5 bases). Germline V lookup: CDR1 KGHSY, CDR2 FQNENV. The V end was cut by 1 base, the J end by 2 bases, with 11 bases between. CDR3 length: 15 amino acids. In DNA, the CDR3 is TGTGCCAGCAGCCAATTGAGACAGAAGCAAGAGACCCAGTACTTC. It yields the protein CASSQLRQKQETQYF.

V and J are TRBV28 and TRBJ2-5; TRBD1 matches at 8 bases. Germline CDR1 and CDR2: MDHEN and SYDVKM. CDR3 length: 13 amino acids. After removal of 8 bases from V and 7 bases from J, the junction contained 9 bases not matched to a gene. The CDR3 DNA sequence: TGTGCCAGCGAAAGACAGGGGTTAGGGACCCAGTACTTC. It yields the protein CASERQGLGTQYF.

The V and J genes are TRBV18 and TRBJ1-1; 7 bases are a match to TRBD1. The V segment lost 5 bases and the J segment 0 bases; nucleotides outside the gene matches: 9. CDR3 length: 16 amino acids. Germline CDR1 is KGHSH and CDR2 is LQKENI. CDR3: CASSAMAGQMNTEAFF. Here the CDR3 DNA reads TGTGCCAGCTCAGCCATGGCGGGACAGATGAACACTGAAGCTTTCTTT.

The chain links TRBV5-1 to TRBJ1-1, with D hard to call. V shed 4 bases and J shed 2 bases, with 12 bases lying between them. This CDR3 spans 14 amino acids. CDR1 is SGHRS and CDR2 is YFSETQ in the germline V gene. The CDR3 here is CASSRLGLNTEAFF. The CDR3 region has the DNA TGCGCCAGCAGCCGGCTTGGACTAAACACTGAAGCTTTCTTT.

The rearrangement joins TRBV7-6 to TRBJ2-6; 12 nucleotides match TRBD2. V trimming: 5 bases; J trimming: 0 bases; junction bases outside the gene matches: 5. CDR3 length: 18 residues. CDR1 and CDR2 (germline): SGHVS, FNYEAQ. For the CDR3, the DNA is TGTGCCAGCAGCCTAGGACTAGCGGGGTCCTCTGGGGCCAACGTCCTGACTTTC. Translated, it gives CASSLGLAGSSGANVLTF.

This clone was seen more than once but under ten times. The chain couples TRBV7-9 to TRBJ2-1; 7 positions agree with TRBD2. The CDR3 is 14 amino acids. Germline loops: CDR1 SEHNR, CDR2 FQNEAQ (reference sequence). Trimming removed 1 base from V and 8 bases from J; junction bases left unmatched: 5. The CDR3 DNA sequence: TGTGCCAGCAGCTTAGTTGCTAGCGGCCATGAGCAGTTCTTC. This encodes CASSLVASGHEQFF.

This clone was counted only a few times. Here the CDR3 DNA reads TGTGCCAGCGCTATGGGGGGGCGGGCCAACGTCCTGACTTTC. It codes for CASAMGGRANVLTF. J is TRBJ2-6 and V is TRBV6-5, with D maybe TRBD2 (7 bases). CDR1 and CDR2 (germline): MNHEY, SVGAGI. This CDR3 comprises 14 residues. The V end was cut by 8 bases, the J end by 5 bases, with 13 bases between.

The CDR3 bases are TGTGCCAGCAGCTCCAGACGCCGACAGGCCATGAACACTGAAGCTTTCTTT. Translated, it gives CASSSRRRQAMNTEAFF. The chain combines TRBV11-3 with TRBJ1-1; tentative D call: TRBD1 (6 bases). The V end was cut by 4 bases, the J end by 0 bases, with 18 bases between. The germline V gene encodes CDR1 SGHNT and CDR2 YENEEA. The CDR3 consists of 17 residues. Using reference TRBV11-3 and TRBJ1-1 for the parts outside the CDR3, the full variable domain is EAGVVQSPRYKIIEKKQPVAFWCNPISGHNTLYWYLQNLGQGPELLIRYENEEAVDDSQLPKDRFSAERLKGVDSTLKIQPAELGDSAVYLCASSSRRRQAMNTEAFFGQGTRLTVV.

This chain connects TRBV11-2 to TRBJ2-1; D might be TRBD2 (6 bases). Looked up from germline, CDR1 is SGHAT and CDR2 is FQNNGV. Trimming took off 7 bases at V and 0 bases at J, with 16 bases between the two ends. This CDR3 comprises 16 residues. The CDR3 bases are TGTGCCAGCAAGCTTACCTCCGGGAGCTCCTACAATGAGCAGTTCTTC. Translating it yields CASKLTSGSSYNEQFF.